Following are 26 T cell receptor beta chains from one sample sequenced in a study of blood T cell repertoires in COVID-19. Method: immunoSEQ multiplex PCR; TCRdb's copy keeps in-frame clones and lacks some. The sample consists of 150,000 or so clones, approximately 90% of them appearing once. What was sequenced was peripheral blood. The receptors here all came from a man in his thirties or forties with COVID-19, enrolled during active disease.

The CDR3 here is CASSLASRVRGRNTEAFF. The CDR3 nucleotides are TGTGCCAGCAGCTTAGCCAGCCGGGTCAGGGGGCGGAACACTGAAGCTTTCTTT. The chain links TRBV7-2 to TRBJ1-1; 8 nucleotides agree with TRBD1. CDR1 and CDR2 from the germline V gene are SGHTA and FQGNSA. Trimming removed 0 bases from V and 1 base from J; junction bases left unmatched: 10. The CDR3 runs 18 residues.

The chain is built from TRBV15 and TRBJ2-1; D possibly corresponds to TRBD2 (5 bases). Germline V gives CDR1 LNHNV, CDR2 YYDKDF (reference sequence). V gave up 6 bases and J gave up 1 base, with 22 bases separating them. The CDR3 is 18 residues long. Written as DNA, the CDR3 is TGTGCCACCAGTCGAACGATCGGCGGGTTTACGTCCTACAATGAGCAGTTCTTC. Protein: CATSRTIGGFTSYNEQFF.

The V call is TRBV7-9, the J call TRBJ2-2, with 9 bases aligning to TRBD1. V shed 3 bases and J 5 bases; nucleotides not matched to a gene: 7. The germline V gene encodes CDR1 SEHNR and CDR2 FQNEAQ (reference sequence). The CDR3 has 16 residues. CDR3 amino acids: CASSFPGTGKTGELFF. The CDR3 coding sequence is TGTGCCAGCAGCTTCCCCGGGACAGGGAAAACCGGGGAGCTGTTTTTT.

This rearrangement joins TRBV5-4 to TRBJ1-4, with TRBD1 matching 9 bases. The ends lost 4 bases at V and 7 bases at J; junction bases unmatched: 17. This CDR3 contains 18 residues. Germline lookup yields CDR1 SGHNT and CDR2 YYREEE (reference sequence). Here the CDR3 reads CASSGKPGQGPDGEKLFF. In DNA form, the CDR3 reads TGTGCCAGCAGCGGTAAACCGGGACAGGGCCCCGATGGTGAAAAACTGTTTTTT.

This clone occurred once. The chain couples TRBV7-8 to TRBJ2-3; the match to TRBD2 covers 15 bases. With 2 bases clipped from V and 6 bases from J, the junction kept 12 bases outside the gene matches. Looked up from germline, CDR1 is SGHVS and CDR2 is FQNEAQ. The CDR3 totals 19 residues. DNA for the CDR3: TGTGCCAGCAGCTTAATTACTTGGACTAGCGGGGGGGTCAAGGATACGCAGTATTTT. This translates into CASSLITWTSGGVKDTQYF.

The rearrangement uses TRBV14 and TRBJ1-2; possible D gene TRBD1, 5 bases. Germline CDR1 and CDR2: SGHDN and FVKESK. The CDR3 totals 14 residues. V shed 7 bases and J shed 4 bases, with 16 bases lying between them. CDR3 coding DNA: TGTGCCAGCACCGCAGGGCAGGGCCTCTATGGCTACACCTTC. Protein: CASTAGQGLYGYTF.

Here the CDR3 reads CASSSPGFPGNTIYF. DNA of the CDR3: TGTGCCAGCAGTTCCCCAGGGTTTCCGGGCAACACCATATATTTT. V and J are TRBV28 and TRBJ1-3, with D possibly being TRBD1 (5 bases). This CDR3 contains 15 residues. Germline assignment: CDR1 MDHEN and CDR2 SYDVKM. V was trimmed by 4 bases and J by 7 bases, leaving 17 bases between them.

A single count supports this clone. The chain is built from TRBV5-6 and TRBJ1-2; D unclear. The germline V gene encodes CDR1 SGHDT and CDR2 YYEEEE. Trimming cost V 3 bases and J 6 bases, with 12 bases left between them. CDR3 length equals 13 residues. The CDR3 loop is CASSSIEGDGYTF. CDR3 coding DNA: TGTGCCAGCAGCTCCATTGAGGGAGATGGCTACACCTTC. Supplemented by reference TRBV5-6 and TRBJ1-2, the full variable domain reads DAGVTQSPTHLIKTRGQQVTLRCSPKSGHDTVSWYQQALGQGPQFIFQYYEEEERQRGNFPDRFSGHQFPNYSSELNVNALLLGDSALYLCASSSIEGDGYTFGSGTRLTVV.

The chain carries TRBV19 and TRBJ1-1; 8 bases line up with TRBD1. The germline V gene has CDR1 LNHDA and CDR2 SQIVND (reference sequence). Unmatched junction bases numbered 9, after V lost 6 bases and J lost 6 bases. The CDR3 has 14 amino acids. CDR3 sequence reads: CASRDDRGRAEAFF. The CDR3 nucleotides read TGTGCCAGTAGAGATGACAGGGGTCGAGCTGAAGCTTTCTTT.

The J gene is TRBJ2-3, the V gene TRBV28; 8 positions agree with TRBD1. V lost 7 bases, J lost 2 bases, and 8 bases stayed unmatched. The CDR3 extends over 15 amino acids. Germline CDR1 reads MDHEN; CDR2 reads SYDVKM. In DNA, the CDR3 is TGTGCCAGCAACCCCCGGGACAGGAACACAGATACGCAGTATTTT. Its protein product is CASNPRDRNTDTQYF.

The chain recombines TRBV29-1 with TRBJ1-2; D may be TRBD1 (5 bases). This CDR3 contains 13 residues. Germline CDR1 is SQVTM and CDR2 is ANQGSEA. V shed 5 bases and J shed 4 bases, with 14 bases lying between them. The CDR3 protein is CSVRGEGIYGYTF. CDR3 nucleotide sequence: TGCAGCGTTCGGGGGGAAGGGATCTATGGCTACACCTTC.

V and J are TRBV18 and TRBJ2-7; 12 bases align to TRBD1. Looked up from germline, CDR1 is KGHSH and CDR2 is LQKENI. V shed 4 bases, J shed 7 bases, and the junction held 5 bases outside the gene matches. The CDR3 covers 14 residues. The DNA for the CDR3 is TGTGCCAGCTCACTGGGACAGGGGGCTCGGGAGCAGTACTTC. Translated, it gives CASSLGQGAREQYF.

This clone was detected once. V and J are TRBV5-1 and TRBJ2-3, with D tentatively TRBD1 (5 bases). Germline V gene lookup returns CDR1 SGHRS and CDR2 YFSETQ. The CDR3 covers 16 residues. The ends were cut back, 6 bases at V and 2 bases at J, with 19 bases in the middle. The CDR3 spells CASKEGAAANTDTQYF. The CDR3 nucleotides are TGCGCCAGCAAGGAAGGGGCCGCAGCGAACACAGATACGCAGTATTTT.

V and J are TRBV5-1 and TRBJ1-1, with D possibly being TRBD1 (6 bases). The length of the CDR3 is 17 residues. Germline lookup yields CDR1 SGHRS and CDR2 YFSETQ. Trimming cost V 4 bases and J 0 bases, with 19 bases left between them. This chain's CDR3 is CASSRQPGQGMNTEAFF. CDR3 bases: TGCGCCAGCAGCCGTCAACCCGGCCAGGGGATGAACACTGAAGCTTTCTTT.

The CDR3 here is CASSLKQGPNQPQHF. DNA for the CDR3: TGTGCCAGCAGCTTGAAACAGGGCCCCAATCAGCCCCAGCATTTT. The rearrangement joins TRBV7-2 to TRBJ1-5, with D perhaps TRBD1 (6 bases). CDR1 and CDR2 from the germline V gene are SGHTA and FQGNSA. The V end was cut by 3 bases, the J end by 3 bases, with 12 bases between. The CDR3 has 15 residues.

V is TRBV7-8 and J is TRBJ1-5; 9 bases are a match to TRBD1. Germline V gene sequence: CDR1 SGHVS, CDR2 FQNEAQ. This CDR3 is 16 amino acids long. V dropped 4 bases and J dropped 3; count of bases not matched to a gene: 7. As DNA, the CDR3 is TGTGCCAGCAGCTCCTTAGACAGGGGGTTCAATCAGCCCCAGCATTTT. It yields the protein CASSSLDRGFNQPQHF.

V is TRBV19 and J is TRBJ2-7, with a tentative D call TRBD1 (6 bases). Deletions cut 8 bases from V and 5 bases from J, with 19 bases between. This CDR3 is built from 14 residues. Germline values: CDR1 LNHDA, CDR2 SQIVND (reference sequence). CDR3 residues: CASADTGFGDEQYF. CDR3 in DNA: TGTGCCAGTGCTGACACAGGGTTTGGGGACGAGCAGTACTTC.

V gene TRBV28 combines with J gene TRBJ2-1; possibly TRBD1 for D (5 bases). This CDR3 is 16 amino acids long. Per germline, CDR1 MDHEN and CDR2 SYDVKM. The ends were cut back, 1 base at V and 0 bases at J, with 10 bases in the middle. CDR3 nucleotides: TGTGCCAGCAGTTTATTCAGGGCGAGCTCCTACAATGAGCAGTTCTTC. Its protein product is CASSLFRASSYNEQFF.

The chain recombines TRBV11-3 with TRBJ1-2; TRBD1 agrees at 7 bases. CDR3 length equals 15 residues. Germline V gives CDR1 SGHNT, CDR2 YENEEA. The trim removed 4 bases at V and 1 base at J, leaving 6 bases unmatched. The DNA of the CDR3 is TGTGCCAGCAGCTCCTTGGACAGGCGTAACTATGGCTACACCTTC. Translation: CASSSLDRRNYGYTF.

The chain combines TRBV11-3 with TRBJ2-7; 8 nucleotides agree with TRBD1. This CDR3 region has 15 residues. Germline values: CDR1 SGHNT, CDR2 YENEEA. J lost 0 bases, V lost 6 bases, and 7 bases had no gene match. DNA of the CDR3: TGTGCCAGCAGTTCCGGGACAGGTTACTCCTACGAGCAGTACTTC. Its protein product is CASSSGTGYSYEQYF.

The chain uses TRBV6-2 or TRBV6-3 and TRBJ2-7; possibly TRBD1 for D (5 bases). Trimming left V 6 bases short and J 0 bases short, with 12 bases between. Per germline, CDR1 MNHEY and CDR2 SVGEGT. This CDR3 is 14 amino acids long. CDR3 DNA sequence: TGTGCCAGCAGCTGGACACTAAGCTCCTACGAGCAGTACTTC. This codes for CASSWTLSSYEQYF.

This clone appeared a single time. This chain links TRBV5-1 with TRBJ1-3, with 8 bases lining up with TRBD1. V trimming: 4 bases; J trimming: 0 bases; junction bases outside the gene matches: 3. Germline loops: CDR1 SGHRS, CDR2 YFSETQ. The length of the CDR3 is 15 residues. Written as DNA, the CDR3 is TGCGCCAGCAGCGCCGACAGGGGCTCTGGAAACACCATATATTTT. The encoded protein is CASSADRGSGNTIYF.

A single count supports this clone. The CDR3 DNA is TGTGCCAGCAGCCCTGTTAATATAGCGGGAGGAGGGAATGAGCAGTTCTTC. Protein product: CASSPVNIAGGGNEQFF. The chain couples TRBV7-3 to TRBJ2-1; 10 bases align to TRBD2. Germline-derived CDR1 and CDR2 are SGHTA and FQGTGA. This CDR3 contains 17 residues. V shed 5 bases, J shed 7 bases, and the junction held 14 bases outside the gene matches.

The chain couples TRBV5-4 to TRBJ2-6; no reliable D call. CDR3 size: 13 residues. From germline, CDR1 is SGHNT and CDR2 YYREEE (reference sequence). Trimming removed 2 bases from V and 2 bases from J, with 2 bases in between. CDR3 sequence reads: CASSFAGANVLTF. The DNA of the CDR3 is TGTGCCAGCAGCTTCGCTGGGGCCAACGTCCTGACTTTC.

This rearrangement joins TRBV28 to TRBJ2-5; tentatively, D is TRBD2 (5 bases). The CDR3 is 12 amino acids. The germline CDR1 and CDR2 sequences are MDHEN and SYDVKM. Trimming removed 7 bases at V and 7 bases at J, with 13 bases between. CDR3 in amino acids: CASMSGRGTQYF. The CDR3 DNA sequence: TGTGCCAGCATGAGCGGCCGAGGGACCCAGTACTTC. Full variable domain (missing parts from reference TRBV28 and TRBJ2-5): DVKVTQSSRYLVKRTGEKVFLECVQDMDHENMFWYRQDPGLGLRLIYFSYDVKMKEKGDIPEGYSVSREKKERFSLILESASTNQTSMYLCASMSGRGTQYFGPGTRLLVL.

V and J are TRBV3-1 (or the pseudogene TRBV3-2) and TRBJ1-5, with D tentatively TRBD1 (6 bases). The germline V and J ends were trimmed by 5 bases and 5 bases, with 10 bases remaining between them. The CDR3 covers 13 residues. CDR1 is LGHDT and CDR2 is YNNKEL in the germline V gene (reference sequence). The CDR3 sequence is CASSARTDQPQHF. Here the CDR3 DNA reads TGTGCCAGCAGCGCCCGGACAGATCAGCCCCAGCATTTT.